This T cell receptor beta chain was sequenced during a study of CD8+ T cells in alopecia areata. Study-level information: Grafting placed skin from approximately 6-12-month-old C3H/HeJ donors with spontaneous alopecia onto roughly 7-10-week-old female C3H/HeJ mice.

In its sample, this clone was seen a few times. Gene names refer to mouse genes. With the read ending 4 residues before the CDR3 end, the germline J gene is used to fill in that end. The CDR3 is 16 amino acids. Looked up from germline, CDR1 is LGHNA and CDR2 is YNLKQL (reference sequence). CD4, CD8alpha, NKG2D, NKG2ACE and other markers guided sorting of pooled cutaneous lymph node cells. RNA extraction was followed by reverse transcription into cDNA, which acted as the sequencing template. Profiling relied on immunoSEQ multiplex PCR, and the TCRdb table lists in-frame clones only, not all of them. Observed in the sample are 290,000 or so clones, none of them singletons.

The rearrangement uses TRBV5 and TRBJ2-5; TRBD2 matches at 9 bases. The TCR comes from a C3H/HeJ mouse with alopecia areata. MHC haplotype of the mouse line: H2-k. Sequencing input: CD4+ T cells sorted from a lymph node. The CDR3: CASSHPTGTGKDTQYF. The covered CDR3 bases are TGTGCCAGCAGCCACCCGACCGGGACTGGGAAAGAC.